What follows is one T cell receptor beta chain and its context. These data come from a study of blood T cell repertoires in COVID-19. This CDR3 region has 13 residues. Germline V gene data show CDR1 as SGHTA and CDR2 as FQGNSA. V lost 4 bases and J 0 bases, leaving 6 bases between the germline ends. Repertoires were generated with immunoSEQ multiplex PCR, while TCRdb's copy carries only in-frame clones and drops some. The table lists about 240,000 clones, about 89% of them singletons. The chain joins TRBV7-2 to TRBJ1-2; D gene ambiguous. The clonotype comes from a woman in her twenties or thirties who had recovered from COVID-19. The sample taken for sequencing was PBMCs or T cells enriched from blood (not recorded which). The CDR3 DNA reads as TGTGCCAGCAGCTCGTCAGCTAACTATGGCTACACCTTC. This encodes CASSSSANYGYTF. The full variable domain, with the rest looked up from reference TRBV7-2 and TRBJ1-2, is GAGVSQSPSNKVTEKGKDVELRCDPISGHTALYWYRQSLGQGLEFLIYFQGNSAPDKSGLPSDRFSAERTGGSVSTLTIQRTQQEDSAVYLCASSSSANYGYTFGSGTRLTVV.